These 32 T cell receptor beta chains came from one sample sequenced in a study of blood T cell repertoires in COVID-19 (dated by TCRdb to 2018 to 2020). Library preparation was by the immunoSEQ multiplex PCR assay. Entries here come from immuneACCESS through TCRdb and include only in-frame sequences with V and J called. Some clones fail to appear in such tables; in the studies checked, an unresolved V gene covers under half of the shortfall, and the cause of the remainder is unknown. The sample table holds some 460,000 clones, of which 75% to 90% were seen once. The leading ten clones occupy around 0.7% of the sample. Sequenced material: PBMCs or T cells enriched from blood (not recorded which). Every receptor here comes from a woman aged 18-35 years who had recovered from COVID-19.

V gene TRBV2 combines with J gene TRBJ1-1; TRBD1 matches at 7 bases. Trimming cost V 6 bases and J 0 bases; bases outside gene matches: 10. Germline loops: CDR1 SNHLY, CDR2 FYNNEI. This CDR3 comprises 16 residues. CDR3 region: CASRATGQPMNTEAFF. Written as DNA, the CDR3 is TGTGCCAGCAGAGCAACGGGACAGCCAATGAACACTGAAGCTTTCTTT.

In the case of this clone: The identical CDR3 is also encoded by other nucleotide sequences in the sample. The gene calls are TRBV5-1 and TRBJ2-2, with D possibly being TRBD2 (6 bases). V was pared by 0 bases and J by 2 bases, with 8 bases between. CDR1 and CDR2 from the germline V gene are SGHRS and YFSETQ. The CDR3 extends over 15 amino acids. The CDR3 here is CASSLGGTNTGELFF. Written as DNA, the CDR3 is TGCGCCAGCAGCTTGGGTGGGACTAACACCGGGGAGCTGTTTTTT.

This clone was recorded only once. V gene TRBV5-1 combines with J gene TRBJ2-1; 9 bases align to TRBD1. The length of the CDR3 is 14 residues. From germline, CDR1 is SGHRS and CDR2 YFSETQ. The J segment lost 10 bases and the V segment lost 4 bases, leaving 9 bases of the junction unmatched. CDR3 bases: TGCGCCAGCAGCGGTCCACAGGGGGCTGGGGAGCAGTTCTTC. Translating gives CASSGPQGAGEQFF.

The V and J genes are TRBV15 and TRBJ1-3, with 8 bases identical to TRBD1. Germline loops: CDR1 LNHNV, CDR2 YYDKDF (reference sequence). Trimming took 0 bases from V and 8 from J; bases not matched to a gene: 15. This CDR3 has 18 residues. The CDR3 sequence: CATSRDVKGQALEYTIYF. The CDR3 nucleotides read TGTGCCACCAGCAGAGATGTCAAGGGACAGGCTCTGGAATACACCATATATTTT.

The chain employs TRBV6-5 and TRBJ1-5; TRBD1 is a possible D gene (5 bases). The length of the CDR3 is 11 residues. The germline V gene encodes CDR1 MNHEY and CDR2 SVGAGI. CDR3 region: CAGEGRQPQHF. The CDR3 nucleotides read TGTGCGGGGGAAGGGAGGCAGCCCCAGCATTTT.

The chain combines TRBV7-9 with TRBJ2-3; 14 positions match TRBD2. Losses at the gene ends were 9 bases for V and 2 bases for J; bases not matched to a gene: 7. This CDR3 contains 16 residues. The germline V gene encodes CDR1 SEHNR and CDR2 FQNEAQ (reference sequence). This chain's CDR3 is CASGGLAGASTDTQYF. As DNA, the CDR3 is TGTGCCAGTGGGGGACTAGCGGGGGCCTCCACAGATACGCAGTATTTT.

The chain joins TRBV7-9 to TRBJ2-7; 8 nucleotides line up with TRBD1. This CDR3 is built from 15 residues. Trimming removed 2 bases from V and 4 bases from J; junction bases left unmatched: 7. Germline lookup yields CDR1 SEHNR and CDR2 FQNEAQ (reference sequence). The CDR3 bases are TGTGCCAGCAGCTTACTGACAGGGGATCGGTACGAGCAGTACTTC. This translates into CASSLLTGDRYEQYF.

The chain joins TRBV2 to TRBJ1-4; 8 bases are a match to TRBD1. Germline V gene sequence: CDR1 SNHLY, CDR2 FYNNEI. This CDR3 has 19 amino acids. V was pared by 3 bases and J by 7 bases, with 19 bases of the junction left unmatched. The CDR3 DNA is TGTGCCAGCAGTGATCCCCACGGCGTCAGGGGGCAAGAAGGTGAAAAACTGTTTTTT. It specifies CASSDPHGVRGQEGEKLFF.

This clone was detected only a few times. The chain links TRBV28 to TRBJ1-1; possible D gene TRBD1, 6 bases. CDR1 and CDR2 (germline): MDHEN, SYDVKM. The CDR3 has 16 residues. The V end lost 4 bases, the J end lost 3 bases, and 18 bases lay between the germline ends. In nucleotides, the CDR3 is TGTGCCAGCAGTTATTCCGGGGGGCGGGCGGACACTGAAGCTTTCTTT. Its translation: CASSYSGGRADTEAFF.

The DNA of the CDR3 is TGTGCCACCAGCAGAGATCGAGATCAGGCCAATCAGCCCCAGCATTTT. It translates to CATSRDRDQANQPQHF. The gene calls are TRBV15 and TRBJ1-5, with D unresolved. CDR1 LNHNV and CDR2 YYDKDF come from the germline V gene (reference sequence). CDR3 length: 16 residues. The V end was cut by 0 bases, the J end by 3 bases, with 12 bases between. Full variable domain (outside the CDR3, taken from reference TRBV15 and TRBJ1-5): DAMVIQNPRYQVTQFGKPVTLSCSQTLNHNVMYWYQQKSSQAPKLLFHYYDKDFNNEADTPDNFQSRRPNTSFCFLDIRSPGLGDTAMYLCATSRDRDQANQPQHFGDGTRLSIL.

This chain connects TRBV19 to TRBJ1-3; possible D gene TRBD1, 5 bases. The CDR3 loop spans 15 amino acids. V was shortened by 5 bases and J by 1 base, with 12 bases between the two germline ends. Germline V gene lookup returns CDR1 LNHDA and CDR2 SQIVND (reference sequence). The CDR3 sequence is CASSPQGESGNTIYF. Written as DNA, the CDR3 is TGTGCCAGTAGTCCACAAGGGGAATCTGGAAACACCATATATTTT.

The CDR3: CATRGRGGQGRINEKLFF. In nucleotides, the CDR3 is TGTGCCACCAGAGGGAGGGGAGGACAGGGGCGGATTAATGAAAAACTGTTTTTT. The rearrangement uses TRBV15 and TRBJ1-4; TRBD1 matches 9 bases. The CDR3 is 18 residues long. Germline V gene data show CDR1 as LNHNV and CDR2 as YYDKDF (reference sequence). V gave up 6 bases and J gave up 4 bases; unmatched junction bases: 15.

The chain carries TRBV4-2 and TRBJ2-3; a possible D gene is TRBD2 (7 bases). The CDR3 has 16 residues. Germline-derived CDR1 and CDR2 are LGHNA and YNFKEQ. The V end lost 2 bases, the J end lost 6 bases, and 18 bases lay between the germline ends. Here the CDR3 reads CASSQYGWGGPDTQYF. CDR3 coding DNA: TGTGCCAGCAGCCAATATGGCTGGGGGGGCCCGGATACGCAGTATTTT.

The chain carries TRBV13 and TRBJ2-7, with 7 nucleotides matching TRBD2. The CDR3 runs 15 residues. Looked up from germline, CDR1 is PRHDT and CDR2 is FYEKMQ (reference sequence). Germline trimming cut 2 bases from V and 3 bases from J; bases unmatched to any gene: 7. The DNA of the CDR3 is TGTGCCAGCAGCTTATCCCCTAGCGGATTCTACGAGCAGTACTTC. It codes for CASSLSPSGFYEQYF.

CDR3 amino acids: CAWTEGTGDGYTF. In DNA form, the CDR3 reads TGTGCCTGGACCGAGGGGACAGGGGATGGCTACACCTTC. The chain employs TRBV30 and TRBJ1-2, with 10 bases matching TRBD1. Germline V gene lookup returns CDR1 GTSNPN and CDR2 SVGIG (reference sequence). Trimming at V came to 4 bases and at J to 6 bases, leaving 5 bases not matched to a gene. The CDR3 spans 13 residues.

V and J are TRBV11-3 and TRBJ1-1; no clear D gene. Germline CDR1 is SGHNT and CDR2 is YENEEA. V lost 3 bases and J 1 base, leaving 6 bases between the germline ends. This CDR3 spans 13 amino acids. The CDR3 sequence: CASSFQENTEAFF. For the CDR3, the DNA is TGTGCCAGCAGCTTCCAGGAGAACACTGAAGCTTTCTTT.

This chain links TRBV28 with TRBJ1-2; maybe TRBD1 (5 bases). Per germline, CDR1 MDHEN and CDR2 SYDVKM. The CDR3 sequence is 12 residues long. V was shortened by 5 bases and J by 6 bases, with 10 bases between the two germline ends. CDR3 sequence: CASSGGLDGYTF. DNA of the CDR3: TGTGCCAGCAGTGGGGGACTCGATGGCTACACCTTC.

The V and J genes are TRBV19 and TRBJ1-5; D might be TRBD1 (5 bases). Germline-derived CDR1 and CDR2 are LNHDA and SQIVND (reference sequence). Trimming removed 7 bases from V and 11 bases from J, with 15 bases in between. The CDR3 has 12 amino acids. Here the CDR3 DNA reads TGTGCCAGTACCCCCCCCGGGGGTGCCCAGCATTTT. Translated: CASTPPGGAQHF. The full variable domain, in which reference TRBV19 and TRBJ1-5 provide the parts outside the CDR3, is DGGITQSPKYLFRKEGQNVTLSCEQNLNHDAMYWYRQDPGQGLRLIYYSQIVNDFQKGDIAEGYSVSREKKESFPLTVTSAQKNPTAFYLCASTPPGGAQHFGDGTRLSIL.

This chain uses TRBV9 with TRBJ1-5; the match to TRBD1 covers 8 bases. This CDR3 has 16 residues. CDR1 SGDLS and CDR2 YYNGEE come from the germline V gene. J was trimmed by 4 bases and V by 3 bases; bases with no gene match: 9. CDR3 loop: CASSAGGQGTNQPQHF. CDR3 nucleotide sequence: TGTGCCAGCAGCGCAGGGGGCCAGGGGACAAATCAGCCCCAGCATTTT.

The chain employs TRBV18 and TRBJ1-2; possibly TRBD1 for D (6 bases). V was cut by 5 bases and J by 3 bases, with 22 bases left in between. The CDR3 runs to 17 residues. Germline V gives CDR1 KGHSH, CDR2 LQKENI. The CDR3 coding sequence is TGTGCCAGCTCATCCCAACAGGGCACCGGCTTAGACTATGGCTACACCTTC. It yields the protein CASSSQQGTGLDYGYTF.

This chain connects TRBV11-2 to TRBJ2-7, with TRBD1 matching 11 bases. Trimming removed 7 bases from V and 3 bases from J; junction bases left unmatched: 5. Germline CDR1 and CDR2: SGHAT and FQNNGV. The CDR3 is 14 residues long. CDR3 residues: CASTRTGGVYEQYF. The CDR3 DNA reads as TGTGCCAGCACTAGGACAGGGGGCGTCTACGAGCAGTACTTC. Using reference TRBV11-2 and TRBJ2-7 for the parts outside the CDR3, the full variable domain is EAGVAQSPRYKIIEKRQSVAFWCNPISGHATLYWYQQILGQGPKLLIQFQNNGVVDDSQLPKDRFSAERLKGVDSTLKIQPAKLEDSAVYLCASTRTGGVYEQYFGPGTRLTVT.

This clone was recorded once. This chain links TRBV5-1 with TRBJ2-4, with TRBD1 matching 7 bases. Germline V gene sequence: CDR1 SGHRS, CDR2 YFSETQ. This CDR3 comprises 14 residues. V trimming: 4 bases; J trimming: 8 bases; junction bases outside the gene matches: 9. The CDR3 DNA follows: TGCGCCAGCAGCCCCGAGACAGGGAGAGACATTCAGTACTTC. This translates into CASSPETGRDIQYF.

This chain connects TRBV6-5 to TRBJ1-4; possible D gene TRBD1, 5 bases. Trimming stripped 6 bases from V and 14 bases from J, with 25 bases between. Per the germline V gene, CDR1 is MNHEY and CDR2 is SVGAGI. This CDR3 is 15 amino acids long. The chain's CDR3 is CASRAQRQSVGRLFF. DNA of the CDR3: TGTGCCAGCAGGGCCCAAAGACAATCGGTGGGGCGGCTGTTTTTT.

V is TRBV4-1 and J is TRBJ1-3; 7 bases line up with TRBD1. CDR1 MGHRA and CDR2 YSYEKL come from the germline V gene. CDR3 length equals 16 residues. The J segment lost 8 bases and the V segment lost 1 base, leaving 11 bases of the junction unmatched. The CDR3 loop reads CASSQARQGLGDTIYF. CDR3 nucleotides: TGCGCCAGCAGCCAAGCCCGACAGGGTTTAGGGGACACCATATATTTT.

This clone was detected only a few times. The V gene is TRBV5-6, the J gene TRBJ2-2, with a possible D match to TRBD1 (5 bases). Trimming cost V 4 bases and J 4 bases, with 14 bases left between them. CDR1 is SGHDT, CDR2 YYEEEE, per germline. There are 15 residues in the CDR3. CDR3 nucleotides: TGTGCCAGCAGCCCCTGGACATTCATCACCGGGGAGCTGTTTTTT. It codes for CASSPWTFITGELFF.

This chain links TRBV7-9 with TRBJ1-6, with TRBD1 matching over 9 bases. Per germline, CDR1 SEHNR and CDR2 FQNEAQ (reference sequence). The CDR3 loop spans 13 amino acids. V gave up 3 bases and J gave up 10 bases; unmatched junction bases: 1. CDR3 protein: CASSLDRGSPLHF. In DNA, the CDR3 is TGTGCCAGCAGCTTGGACAGGGGATCACCCCTCCACTTT.

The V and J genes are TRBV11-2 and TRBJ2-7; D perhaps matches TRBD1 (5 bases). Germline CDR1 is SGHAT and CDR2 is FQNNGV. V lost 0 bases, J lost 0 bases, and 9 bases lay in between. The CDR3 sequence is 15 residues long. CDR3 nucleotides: TGTGCCAGCAGCTTAGATGGGGCGAGCTCCTACGAGCAGTACTTC. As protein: CASSLDGASSYEQYF.

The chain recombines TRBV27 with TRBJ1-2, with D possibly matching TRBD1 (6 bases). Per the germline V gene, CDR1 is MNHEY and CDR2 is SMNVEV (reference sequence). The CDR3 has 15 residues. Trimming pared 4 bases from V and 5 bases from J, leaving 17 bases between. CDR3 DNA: TGTGCCAGCAGTTCGAACAGGGTTAAGGGGTATGGCTACACCTTC. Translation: CASSSNRVKGYGYTF.

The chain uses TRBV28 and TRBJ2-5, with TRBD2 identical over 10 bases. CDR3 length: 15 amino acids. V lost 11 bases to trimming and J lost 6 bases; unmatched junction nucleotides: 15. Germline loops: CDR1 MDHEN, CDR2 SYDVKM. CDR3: CAAHSGGAVSQTQYF. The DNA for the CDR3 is TGTGCCGCTCACAGCGGGGGGGCCGTTTCTCAGACCCAGTACTTC.

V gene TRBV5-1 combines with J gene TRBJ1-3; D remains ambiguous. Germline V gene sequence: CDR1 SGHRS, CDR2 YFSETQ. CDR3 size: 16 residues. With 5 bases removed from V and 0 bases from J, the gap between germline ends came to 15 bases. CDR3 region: CASRRMRPLSGNTIYF. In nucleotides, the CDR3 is TGCGCCAGCAGACGGATGAGGCCCCTCTCTGGAAACACCATATATTTT.

The CDR3 is CASSQDSGQGTEAFF. CDR3 nucleotide sequence: TGTGCCAGCAGCCAAGATAGTGGGCAGGGCACTGAAGCTTTCTTT. The chain has TRBV4-2 and TRBJ1-1; D may be TRBD1 (5 bases). The CDR3 has 15 residues. CDR1 is LGHNA, CDR2 YNFKEQ, per germline. V lost 0 bases and J lost 4, with 12 bases in between.

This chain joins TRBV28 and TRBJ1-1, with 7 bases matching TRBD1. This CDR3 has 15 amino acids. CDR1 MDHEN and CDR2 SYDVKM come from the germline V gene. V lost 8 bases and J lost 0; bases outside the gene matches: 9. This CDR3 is CASESLGTVNTEAFF. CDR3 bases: TGTGCCAGCGAGAGCCTCGGGACAGTGAACACTGAAGCTTTCTTT.